The sequence of this TCR beta chain was determined in a study of blood T cells in healthy people across ages. V was shortened by 2 bases and J by 6 bases, with 14 bases between the two germline ends. This CDR3 contains 14 residues. CDR1 and CDR2 (germline): SGHTA, FQGNSA. PCR was performed a second time for roughly 7 to 12 cycles using a sample-barcoded 5' primer and a J-beta primer mix. TCRdb independently ran MiXCR on the 5' RACE reads; one entry per CDR3 protein. This sample has around 870,000 distinct CDR3 sequences, with 29% found just once. Sequenced sample: blood. The sequence came from a woman older than 75 in good health. The chain recombines TRBV7-2 with TRBJ2-7, with a tentative D call TRBD1 (5 bases). DNA for the CDR3: TGTGCCAGCAGCTTAAACACAGGCCCCTGCGAGCAGTACTTC. Its protein is CASSLNTGPCEQYF.